These 5 T cell receptor beta chains share one sample of origin, sequenced in a study of CD8 T cells in ankylosing spondylitis. TCRdb re-analysed the 5' RACE reads in MiXCR, keeping a single row per CDR3 protein. The table has approximately 100,000 distinct CDR3 sequences, roughly 8% seen once. Sequencing was performed on blood, either unsorted or a sorted T cell fraction (not recorded which). These receptors came from a male donor with ankylosing spondylitis or in good health (not recorded which).

This clonotype was detected many times. J is TRBJ1-2 and V is TRBV30; D is perhaps TRBD1 (6 bases). Germline V gene lookup returns CDR1 GTSNPN and CDR2 SVGIG (reference sequence). V lost 5 bases to trimming and J lost 4 bases, with 14 bases between them. This CDR3 comprises 13 residues. CDR3 loop: CAWQPGTLYGYTF. For the CDR3, the DNA is TGTGCCTGGCAGCCCGGGACACTCTATGGCTACACCTTC.

This clonotype was counted many times. This sequence joins TRBV24-1 and TRBJ2-7; possible D gene TRBD1, 6 bases. V was cut by 6 bases and J by 6 bases, with 8 bases left in between. Germline-derived CDR1 and CDR2 are KGHDR and SFDVKD. This CDR3 is 11 amino acids long. For the CDR3, the DNA is TGTGCCACCAGTCAGGGGCGCGAGCAGTACTTC. Translated: CATSQGREQYF.

This clonotype was seen many times. The chain combines TRBV12-3 or TRBV12-4 with TRBJ2-7; TRBD2 aligns across 7 bases. The CDR3 totals 14 residues. Trimming cost V 5 bases and J 4 bases; bases outside gene matches: 8. The CDR3 DNA follows: TGTGCCAGCAGTCCCCAGCGGGGCGGGTACGAGCAGTACTTC. Protein sequence: CASSPQRGGYEQYF.

This clonotype was seen a handful of times. The J gene is TRBJ2-2, the V gene TRBV30; D possibly corresponds to TRBD2 (5 bases). The V end was cut by 3 bases, the J end by 6 bases, with 11 bases between. Germline-derived CDR1 and CDR2 are GTSNPN and SVGIG (reference sequence). This CDR3 has 13 amino acids. CDR3 sequence: CAWRSGSAGELFF. The CDR3 nucleotides read TGTGCCTGGAGATCGGGTAGCGCCGGGGAGCTGTTTTTT. The whole variable domain, filled in from reference TRBV30 and TRBJ2-2, reads SQTIHQWPATLVQPVGSPLSLECTVEGTSNPNLYWYRQAAGRGLQLLFYSVGIGQISSEVPQNLSASRPQDRQFILSSKKLLLSDSGFYLCAWRSGSAGELFFGEGSRLTVL.

This clonotype was recorded many times. The V gene is TRBV9, the J gene TRBJ2-1; the match to TRBD1 covers 10 bases. V gave up 0 bases and J gave up 3 bases; unmatched junction bases: 0. Germline CDR1 and CDR2: SGDLS and YYNGEE. The CDR3 loop spans 15 amino acids. The CDR3 reads CASSVGTGGYNEQFF. CDR3 nucleotides: TGTGCCAGCAGCGTAGGGACAGGGGGCTACAATGAGCAGTTCTTC.